This TCR beta chain was profiled in a study of PD-L1 blockade in urothelial cancer (dated by TCRdb to 2016 to 2017). Concerning the study at large: Every patient began therapy in about 2014 and was given atezolizumab 1,200 mg intravenously every 3 weeks. Pretreatment tumor samples, along with matched peripheral blood serially collected before and after atezolizumab treatment, were subjected to TCR sequencing. Durable clinical benefit was defined as a progression-free survival longer than 6 months, and TCR features were additionally tested against progression-free survival and overall survival. Somatic, immune and clinical correlates of response to PD-L1 blockade with atezolizumab in urothelial cancer were the focus of an exploratory multi-omic analysis. Several patients achieved durable clinical benefit and roughly 20 did not. Blood samples yielded a median of around 140,000 T cells and tens of thousands of unique TCRs, with median clonality roughly 0.084. Blood samples were analyzed at two time points: 3 weeks after treatment start (second dose) and 6 weeks after treatment start. About 90% of the 29 patients were identified as males with urothelial cancer of bladder origin, and a prior smoking history was reported by 18 of 29 patients. Under 30 patients had pretreatment blood TCR-seq, around 24 had at least one posttreatment blood collection, and around 24 had tumor TCR-seq. Patients had an ECOG performance status of 0 or 1 and had received between 0 and 3 prior chemotherapy regimens. In the same patients, pretreatment tumors underwent whole exome sequencing and RNA sequencing in addition to TCR sequencing.

The intended sense of this specimen's time point label: peripheral blood 6 weeks after treatment start. A total of approximately 27 patients with locally advanced or metastatic urothelial carcinoma, treated at Memorial Sloan Kettering on a trial protocol, made up the cohort. Peripheral blood mononuclear cells were collected pretreatment and during treatment, at between 1 and 8 total time points per patient. The Qiagen DNeasy Blood extraction kit was used to purify genomic DNA from total PBMCs and tumor samples. PBMCs were collected pretreatment and during treatment, and were isolated and stored as previously described. A word on this clone: Its recognized antigen is unknown. Nothing much larger sits one base from this clone, and base qualities are not available.

Study-wide conclusions, independent of this receptor: At 3 weeks after the start of treatment, tumor-associated TCR clones in peripheral blood had expanded more in patients with durable benefit (n ≈ 20, p = 0.022). Because of the small sample size (n ≈ 29) and the many exploratory analyses performed, the results are intended to be regarded as hypothesis-generating. A pretreatment peripheral blood TCR clonality below the median was linked to improved progression-free and overall survival.

The CDR3 measures 15 amino acids from cysteine to phenylalanine. The CDR3 DNA has 45 bases and is translated from base 1. The germline V gene supplies CDR1 SGHRS and CDR2 YFSETQ. Trimming costs V 0 bases and J 2 bases, and their ends lie 8 bases apart. Each PCR received spiked-in synthetic TCR analog templates so that absolute template abundance could be estimated from read counts. The immunoSEQ assay was used to amplify TCRbeta CDR3 regions from genomic DNA with bias-controlled V and J gene primers. Sequencing of rearranged TCRbeta segments was performed at approximately 20X coverage. In the original analysis: Clustering was used to correct sequencing errors, and CDR3s were annotated against IMGT to assign V, D and J genes. Out-of-frame and stop-codon sequences were excluded, and only productive TCRbeta rearrangements were used in downstream analyses. To compute clonality, Shannon entropy was normalized by the log of the number of unique productive sequences and then subtracted from one. Clones differing between time points or between blood and tumor were identified by Fisher's exact test with Benjamini-Hochberg correction at adjusted p below 0.01. The immuneACCESS repertoire file appears here via TCRdb, limited to in-frame rearrangements. These files lack a portion of the clones; in checked studies, under half of the deficit traces to unresolved V genes, and the cause of the others is not known. V, J and clone size reflect that table, while D and trimming were determined from the DNA. In all, the sample holds 45,000 to 50,000 clones, and roughly 80% of those were seen once. The ten largest clones take up roughly 8.8% of the sample.

Recombination joined TRBV5-1 with TRBJ2-2; confidence is insufficient to name the D gene. Here the sequenced sample was PBMCs, taken around atezolizumab (anti-PD-L1) treatment. The sequence derives from a man aged 65-85 years with urothelial cancer. The CDR3 corresponds to CASSLDGVNTGELFF. The sequenced DNA is TGCGCCAGCAGCTTGGACGGAGTCAACACCGGGGAGCTGTTTTTT.